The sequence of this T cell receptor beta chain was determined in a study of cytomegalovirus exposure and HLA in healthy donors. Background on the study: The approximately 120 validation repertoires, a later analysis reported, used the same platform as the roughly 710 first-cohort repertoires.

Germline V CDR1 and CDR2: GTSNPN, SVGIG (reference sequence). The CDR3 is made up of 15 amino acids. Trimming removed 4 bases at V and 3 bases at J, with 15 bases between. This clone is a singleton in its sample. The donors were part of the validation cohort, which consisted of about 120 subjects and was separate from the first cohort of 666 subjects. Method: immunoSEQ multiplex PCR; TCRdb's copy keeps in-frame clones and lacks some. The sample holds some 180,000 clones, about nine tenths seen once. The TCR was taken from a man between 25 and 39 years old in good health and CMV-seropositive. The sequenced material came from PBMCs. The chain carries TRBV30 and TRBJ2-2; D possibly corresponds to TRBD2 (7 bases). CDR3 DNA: TGTGCCTGGAAGGGGGGGGCCGGGGACACCGGGGAGCTGTTTTTT. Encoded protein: CAWKGGAGDTGELFF.